This entry lists 21 T cell receptor beta chains sequenced from one sample in a study of blood T cell repertoires in COVID-19. Method: immunoSEQ multiplex PCR; TCRdb's copy keeps in-frame clones and lacks some. The table records about 230,000 clones, roughly 85% of them present only once. The material sequenced was peripheral blood. The receptor source for this set is a man aged 35 to 55 with acute or convalescent COVID-19.

The chain joins TRBV13 to TRBJ2-7; D is uncertain. Germline-derived CDR1 and CDR2 are PRHDT and FYEKMQ (reference sequence). With 4 bases removed from V and 0 bases from J, the gap between germline ends came to 10 bases. CDR3 length: 14 residues. The CDR3 DNA reads as TGTGCCAGCAGCTCTACAGAGAGCTCCTACGAGCAGTACTTC. Translated: CASSSTESSYEQYF.

The table lists this clone with a count of one. The rearrangement joins TRBV21-1 to TRBJ1-4. TRBV21-1 is an annotated pseudogene. There are 16 residues in the CDR3. In DNA form, the CDR3 reads TGTGCCAGCAGCAAAGGGGGGGACTCAACTAATGAAAAACTGTTTTTT. This codes for CASSKGGDSTNEKLFF.

V is TRBV2 and J is TRBJ1-4, with D perhaps TRBD1 (6 bases). Germline V gene lookup returns CDR1 SNHLY and CDR2 FYNNEI. The CDR3 is 15 residues long. Between the trimmed V and J ends, which lost 6 bases and 3 bases, there was a span of 14 bases. CDR3 coding DNA: TGTGCCAGCAGCCCATTCGGGACACCTAATGAAAAACTGTTTTTT. Translation gives CASSPFGTPNEKLFF.

This clone showed up just once. V gene TRBV6-6 combines with J gene TRBJ1-1; D remains ambiguous. V dropped 7 bases and J dropped 10 bases, with 16 bases sitting between them. This CDR3 has 12 residues. Germline CDR1 MNHNY, CDR2 SVGAGI (reference sequence). This CDR3 is CASTPADGGAFF. The CDR3 DNA follows: TGTGCCAGCACCCCGGCTGATGGCGGAGCTTTCTTT.

The chain uses TRBV6-6 and TRBJ2-7; 13 bases match TRBD2. The trim removed 5 bases at V and 5 bases at J, leaving 12 bases unmatched. The CDR3 is made up of 17 amino acids. CDR1 is MNHNY and CDR2 is SVGAGI in the germline V gene (reference sequence). The CDR3: CASSLRLLAGGPHEQYF. CDR3 nucleotide sequence: TGTGCCAGCAGTCTTAGATTACTAGCGGGGGGGCCCCACGAGCAGTACTTC.

The chain joins TRBV10-3 to TRBJ2-1, with 7 bases that match TRBD1. This CDR3 is 15 amino acids long. From germline, CDR1 is ENHRY and CDR2 SYGVKD. J lost 0 bases, V lost 8 bases, and 7 bases had no gene match. CDR3 region: CAISMGQSSYNEQFF. The DNA of the CDR3 is TGTGCCATCTCTATGGGACAGAGCTCCTACAATGAGCAGTTCTTC.

This sequence joins TRBV6-5 and TRBJ1-1, with D uncertain. CDR3 size: 15 residues. The V and J ends lost 0 bases and 0 bases respectively, with 8 bases between them. In germline, CDR1 is MNHEY, CDR2 SVGAGI. In DNA form, the CDR3 reads TGTGCCAGCAGTTACTCTACGGTAATGAACACTGAAGCTTTCTTT. Translating it yields CASSYSTVMNTEAFF.

The chain has TRBV7-2 and TRBJ2-7; 11 bases line up with TRBD2. The CDR3 length is 14 residues. Germline CDR1 and CDR2: SGHTA and FQGNSA. V trimming: 5 bases; J trimming: 7 bases; junction bases outside the gene matches: 7. The CDR3 DNA reads as TGTGCCAGCAGCATTAGCGGGGGGGCCTTAGAGCAGTACTTC. This codes for CASSISGGALEQYF.

The CDR3: CASSPGQGEGGYTF. CDR3 coding DNA: TGCGCCAGCAGCCCCGGACAGGGGGAGGGAGGCTACACCTTC. The chain uses TRBV5-1 and TRBJ1-2; 10 nucleotides match TRBD1. V lost 4 bases to trimming and J lost 8 bases; unmatched junction nucleotides: 8. Germline values: CDR1 SGHRS, CDR2 YFSETQ. The CDR3 covers 14 residues.

The rearrangement uses TRBV3-1 (or the pseudogene TRBV3-2) and TRBJ2-6, with 8 bases identical to TRBD1. The CDR3 covers 19 residues. The junction had 13 bases not matched to a gene; V was cut back by 6 bases and J by 0 bases. Germline CDR1 is LGHDT and CDR2 is YNNKEL (reference sequence). The CDR3 nucleotides are TGTGCCAGCAGACATATGGGACAGGCGGAAACCTCTGGGGCCAACGTCCTGACTTTC. This sequence encodes CASRHMGQAETSGANVLTF.

This clone occurred once. The genes are TRBV5-1 and TRBJ2-5; D possibly corresponds to TRBD1 (6 bases). The CDR3 runs to 15 residues. Germline V lookup: CDR1 SGHRS, CDR2 YFSETQ. Deletions cut 2 bases from V and 3 bases from J, with 14 bases between. CDR3 nucleotides: TGCGCCAGCAGCTTACAGGGCAAGGGTGAAGAGACCCAGTACTTC. Its translation: CASSLQGKGEETQYF.

This chain joins TRBV6-6 and TRBJ2-1, with TRBD2 matching 8 bases. Looked up from germline, CDR1 is MNHNY and CDR2 is SVGAGI (reference sequence). This CDR3 is built from 15 residues. Trimming took 6 bases from V and 2 from J; bases not matched to a gene: 6. CDR3 DNA sequence: TGTGCCAGCAGCGTCGGGGGGGCAGCCTACAATGAGCAGTTCTTC. Protein product: CASSVGGAAYNEQFF.

In regard to this clone: This same CDR3 is encoded by further DNA sequences in the sample. This sequence joins TRBV15 and TRBJ2-5; the D is unclear. Trimming took 0 bases from V and 5 from J, leaving 4 bases between them. Germline-derived CDR1 and CDR2 are LNHNV and YYDKDF (reference sequence). CDR3 length equals 12 residues. The DNA for the CDR3 is TGTGCCACCAGCAGAGATCGGGAGACCCAGTACTTC. Translation gives CATSRDRETQYF.

V gene TRBV25-1 combines with J gene TRBJ2-2, with a tentative D call TRBD1 (5 bases). This CDR3 contains 15 residues. The V end lost 3 bases, the J end lost 0 bases, and 8 bases lay between the germline ends. Germline V gives CDR1 MGHDK, CDR2 SYGVNS. CDR3 sequence (DNA): TGTGCCAGCAGTGAGGCAGGGACGAACACCGGGGAGCTGTTTTTT. Encoded protein: CASSEAGTNTGELFF.

The chain recombines TRBV11-1 with TRBJ2-2; D may be TRBD2 (6 bases). Germline values: CDR1 SGHAT, CDR2 FQDESV (reference sequence). The germline V and J ends were trimmed by 0 bases and 1 base, with 12 bases remaining between them. This CDR3 spans 17 amino acids. CDR3 bases: TGTGCCAGCAGCTTAGCCCGCGGGGTGAGGAACACCGGGGAGCTGTTTTTT. This translates into CASSLARGVRNTGELFF. Drawing the rest from reference TRBV11-1 and TRBJ2-2, the complete variable domain is EAEVAQSPRYKITEKSQAVAFWCDPISGHATLYWYRQILGQGPELLVQFQDESVVDDSQLPKDRFSAERLKGVDSTLKIQPAELGDSAMYLCASSLARGVRNTGELFFGEGSRLTVL.

The rearrangement uses TRBV6-4 and TRBJ2-2; 8 bases fit TRBD2. From germline, CDR1 is MRHNA and CDR2 SNTAGT. The trim removed 3 bases at V and 4 bases at J, leaving 4 bases unmatched. The CDR3 spans 15 residues. The CDR3 here is CASSEIAGITGELFF. CDR3 in DNA: TGTGCCAGCAGTGAGATAGCGGGGATCACCGGGGAGCTGTTTTTT.

This clone was seen just once. The V and J genes are TRBV3-1 (or the pseudogene TRBV3-2) and TRBJ2-3, with a possible D match to TRBD2 (6 bases). The CDR3 runs 15 residues. The V and J ends lost 1 base and 7 bases respectively, with 15 bases between them. The germline CDR1 and CDR2 sequences are LGHDT and YNNKEL (reference sequence). The CDR3 reads CASSQGNGGAYTQYF. In DNA form, the CDR3 reads TGTGCCAGCAGCCAAGGCAACGGCGGGGCCTATACGCAGTATTTT.

This clone was seen a few times. This chain links TRBV29-1 with TRBJ2-2; the match to TRBD1 covers 7 bases. Trimming at V came to 7 bases and at J to 6 bases, leaving 11 bases not matched to a gene. Germline-derived CDR1 and CDR2 are SQVTM and ANQGSEA. The CDR3 is 14 residues long. The CDR3 bases are TGCAGCGCGCGGCGGACAGGCGGCGCCGGGGAGCTGTTTTTT. As protein: CSARRTGGAGELFF.

This chain connects TRBV7-3 to TRBJ1-5; no definite D call. The CDR3 has 15 residues. Germline V gene sequence: CDR1 SGHTA, CDR2 FQGTGA. Trimming shortened V by 2 bases and J by 4 bases, and 12 bases separated the two germline ends. This CDR3 reads CASSLQESTNQPQHF. The CDR3 DNA sequence: TGTGCCAGCAGCTTACAAGAGAGTACGAATCAGCCCCAGCATTTT.

This clone was seen only once. This rearrangement joins TRBV19 to TRBJ1-2, with D tentatively TRBD1 (5 bases). The V end lost 0 bases, the J end lost 0 bases, and 8 bases lay between the germline ends. From germline, CDR1 is LNHDA and CDR2 SQIVND (reference sequence). CDR3 length equals 15 residues. CDR3 residues: CASSIEDRANYGYTF. CDR3 DNA: TGTGCCAGTAGTATAGAAGACAGAGCTAACTATGGCTACACCTTC.

The rearrangement joins TRBV14 to TRBJ1-1, with 11 bases that match TRBD1. The CDR3 extends over 16 amino acids. Germline loops: CDR1 SGHDN, CDR2 FVKESK. V was clipped by 4 bases and J by 4 bases; unmatched bases: 8. CDR3 coding DNA: TGTGCCAGCAGCCCGAGGACAGGGGGCTCGGGCACTGAAGCTTTCTTT. This encodes CASSPRTGGSGTEAFF.